The next 3 T cell receptor beta chains were all read from a single sample in a study of T cells expressing NK-cell markers. Using the 5' RACE reads, TCRdb records one entry per CDR3 protein without DNA. The listing contains just under 150,000 distinct CDR3 sequences. The sample taken for sequencing was blood T cells: a sorted CD56 or NKG2C T cell subset, CD4+ or CD8+ T cells, or bulk PBMC T cells (not recorded which). The receptors shown here come from a man between 18 and 35 years old in good health.

The chain combines TRBV7-6 with TRBJ2-2; TCRdb names TRBD2, which stays unverified in the absence of DNA. The CDR3 sequence is 14 residues long. CDR1 and CDR2 from the germline V gene are SGHVS and FNYEAQ. The CDR3 sequence: CASLQREGTGELFF.

The chain employs TRBV25-1 and TRBJ2-1; TCRdb outputs TRBD2, but without DNA this stays unchecked. This CDR3 spans 15 amino acids. Germline V CDR1 and CDR2: MGHDK, SYGVNS. CDR3 amino acids: CASSVTSGGGDEQFF.

J is TRBJ2-2 and V is TRBV5-1; the D gene TCRdb calls, TRBD1, cannot be checked with no DNA. Germline V lookup: CDR1 SGHRS, CDR2 YFSETQ. The CDR3 has 17 amino acids. CDR3 loop: CASSLNPGTSNTGELFF.